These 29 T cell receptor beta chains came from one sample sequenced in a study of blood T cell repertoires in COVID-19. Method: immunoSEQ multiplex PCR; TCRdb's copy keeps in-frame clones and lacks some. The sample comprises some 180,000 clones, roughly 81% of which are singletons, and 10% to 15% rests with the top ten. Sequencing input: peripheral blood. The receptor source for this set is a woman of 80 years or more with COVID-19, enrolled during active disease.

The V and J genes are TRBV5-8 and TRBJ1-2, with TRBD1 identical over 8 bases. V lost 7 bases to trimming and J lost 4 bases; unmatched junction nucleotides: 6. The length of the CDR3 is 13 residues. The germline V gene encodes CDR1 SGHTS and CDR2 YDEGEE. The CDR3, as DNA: TGTGCCAGCTCCCTGGACAGGGCCTATGGCTACACCTTC. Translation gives CASSLDRAYGYTF. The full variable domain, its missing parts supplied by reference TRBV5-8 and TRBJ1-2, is EAGVTQSPTHLIKTRGQQATLRCSPISGHTSVYWYQQALGLGLQFLLWYDEGEERNRGNFPPRFSGRQFPNYSSELNVNALELEDSALYLCASSLDRAYGYTFGSGTRLTVV.

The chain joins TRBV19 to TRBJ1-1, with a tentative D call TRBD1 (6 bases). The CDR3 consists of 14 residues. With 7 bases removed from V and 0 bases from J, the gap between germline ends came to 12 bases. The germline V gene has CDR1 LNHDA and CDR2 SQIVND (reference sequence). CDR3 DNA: TGTGCCAGTATGCAGGGACACTTGAACACTGAAGCTTTCTTT. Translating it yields CASMQGHLNTEAFF.

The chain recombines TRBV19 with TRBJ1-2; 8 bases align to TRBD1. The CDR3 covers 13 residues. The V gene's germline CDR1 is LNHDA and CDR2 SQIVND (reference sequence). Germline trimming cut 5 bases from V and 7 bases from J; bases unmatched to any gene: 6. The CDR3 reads CASSATGVSGYTF. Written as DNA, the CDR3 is TGTGCCAGTAGTGCGACAGGGGTCAGTGGCTACACCTTC.

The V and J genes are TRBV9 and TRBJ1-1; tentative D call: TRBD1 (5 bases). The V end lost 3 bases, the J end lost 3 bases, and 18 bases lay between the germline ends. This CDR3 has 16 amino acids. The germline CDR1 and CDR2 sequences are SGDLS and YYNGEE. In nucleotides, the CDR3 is TGTGCCAGCAGCGCCCCATCAGGACATGGGGACACTGAAGCTTTCTTT. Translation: CASSAPSGHGDTEAFF.

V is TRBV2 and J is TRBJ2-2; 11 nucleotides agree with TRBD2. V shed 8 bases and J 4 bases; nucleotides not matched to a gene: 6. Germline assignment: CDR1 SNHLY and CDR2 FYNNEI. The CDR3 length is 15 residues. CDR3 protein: CASVLAGAPTGELFF. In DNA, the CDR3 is TGTGCCAGCGTACTAGCGGGAGCCCCCACCGGGGAGCTGTTTTTT.

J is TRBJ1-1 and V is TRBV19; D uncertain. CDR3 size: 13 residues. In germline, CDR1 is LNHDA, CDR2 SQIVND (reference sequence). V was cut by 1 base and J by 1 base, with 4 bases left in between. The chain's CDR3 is CASSIAENTEAFF. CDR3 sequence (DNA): TGTGCCAGTAGTATAGCAGAGAACACTGAAGCTTTCTTT.

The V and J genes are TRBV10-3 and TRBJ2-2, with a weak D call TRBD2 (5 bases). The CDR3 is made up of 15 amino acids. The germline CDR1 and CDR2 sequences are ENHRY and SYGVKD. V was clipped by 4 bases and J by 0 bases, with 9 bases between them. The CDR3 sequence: CAISVRDSNTGELFF. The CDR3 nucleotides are TGTGCCATCAGTGTTCGGGATTCGAACACCGGGGAGCTGTTTTTT.

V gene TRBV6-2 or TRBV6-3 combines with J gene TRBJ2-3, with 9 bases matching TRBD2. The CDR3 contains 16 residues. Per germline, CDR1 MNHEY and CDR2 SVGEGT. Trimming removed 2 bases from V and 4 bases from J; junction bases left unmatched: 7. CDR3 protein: CASSYGGGVPADTQYF. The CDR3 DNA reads TGTGCCAGCAGTTACGGCGGGGGGGTCCCCGCAGATACGCAGTATTTT.

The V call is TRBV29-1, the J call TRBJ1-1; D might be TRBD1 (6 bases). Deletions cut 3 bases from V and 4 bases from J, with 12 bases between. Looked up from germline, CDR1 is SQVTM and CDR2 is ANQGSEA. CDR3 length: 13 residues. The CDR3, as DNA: TGCAGCGTTGATCGGGGGGGCAGCACTGAAGCTTTCTTT. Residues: CSVDRGGSTEAFF. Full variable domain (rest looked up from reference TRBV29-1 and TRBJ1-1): SAVISQKPSRDICQRGTSLTIQCQVDSQVTMMFWYRQQPGQSLTLIATANQGSEATYESGFVIDKFPISRPNLTFSTLTVSNMSPEDSSIYLCSVDRGGSTEAFFGQGTRLTVV.

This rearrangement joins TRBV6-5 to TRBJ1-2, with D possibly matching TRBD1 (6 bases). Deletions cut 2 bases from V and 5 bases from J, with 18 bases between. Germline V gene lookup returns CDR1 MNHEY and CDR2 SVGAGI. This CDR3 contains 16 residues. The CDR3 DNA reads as TGTGCCAGCAGTTACGGTGGGGGGGCCCCAACTTATGGCTACACCTTC. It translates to CASSYGGGAPTYGYTF.

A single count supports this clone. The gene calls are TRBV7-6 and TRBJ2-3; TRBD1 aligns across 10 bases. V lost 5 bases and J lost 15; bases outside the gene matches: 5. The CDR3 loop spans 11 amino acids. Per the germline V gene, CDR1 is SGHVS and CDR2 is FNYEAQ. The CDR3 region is CASSTRDRGYF. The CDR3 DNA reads TGTGCCAGCAGCACCCGGGACAGGGGATATTTT.

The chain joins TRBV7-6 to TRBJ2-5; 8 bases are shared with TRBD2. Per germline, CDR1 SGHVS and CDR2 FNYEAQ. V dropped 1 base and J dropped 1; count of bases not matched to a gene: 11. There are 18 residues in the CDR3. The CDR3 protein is CASSLDPPSGGFQETQYF. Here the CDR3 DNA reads TGTGCCAGCAGCTTAGACCCGCCCAGCGGGGGTTTCCAAGAGACCCAGTACTTC.

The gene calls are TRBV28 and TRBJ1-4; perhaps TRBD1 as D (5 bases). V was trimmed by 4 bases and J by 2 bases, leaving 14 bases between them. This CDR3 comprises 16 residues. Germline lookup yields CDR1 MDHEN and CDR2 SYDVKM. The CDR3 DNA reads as TGTGCCAGCAGTTCCCCTAGGGGCGACACTAATGAAAAACTGTTTTTT. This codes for CASSSPRGDTNEKLFF.

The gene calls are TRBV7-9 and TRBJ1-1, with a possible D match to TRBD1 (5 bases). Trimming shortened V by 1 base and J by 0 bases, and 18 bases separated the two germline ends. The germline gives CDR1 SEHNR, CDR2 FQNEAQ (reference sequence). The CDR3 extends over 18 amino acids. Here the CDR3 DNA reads TGTGCCAGCAGCTTAGTCATGGGCAGGGTTACCATGAACACTGAAGCTTTCTTT. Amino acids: CASSLVMGRVTMNTEAFF.

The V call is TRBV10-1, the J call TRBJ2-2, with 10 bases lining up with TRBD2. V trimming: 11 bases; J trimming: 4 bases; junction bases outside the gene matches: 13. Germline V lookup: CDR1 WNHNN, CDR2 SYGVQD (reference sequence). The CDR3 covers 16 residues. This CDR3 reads CAGWASGSRVTGELFF. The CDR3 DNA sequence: TGCGCCGGTTGGGCTAGCGGGAGTCGGGTCACCGGGGAGCTGTTTTTT.

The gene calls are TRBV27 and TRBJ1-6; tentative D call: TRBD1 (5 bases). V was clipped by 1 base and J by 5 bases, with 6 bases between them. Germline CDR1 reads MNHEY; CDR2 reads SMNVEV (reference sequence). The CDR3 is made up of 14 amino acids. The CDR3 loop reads CASSLWGDNSPLHF. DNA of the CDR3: TGTGCCAGCAGTTTATGGGGGGATAATTCACCCCTCCACTTT.

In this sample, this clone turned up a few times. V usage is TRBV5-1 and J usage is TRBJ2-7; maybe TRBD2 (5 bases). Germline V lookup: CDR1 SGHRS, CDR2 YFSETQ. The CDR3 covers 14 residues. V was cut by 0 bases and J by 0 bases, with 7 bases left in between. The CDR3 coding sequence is TGCGCCAGCAGCTTGGGTCTAGCCTCCTACGAGCAGTACTTC. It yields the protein CASSLGLASYEQYF.

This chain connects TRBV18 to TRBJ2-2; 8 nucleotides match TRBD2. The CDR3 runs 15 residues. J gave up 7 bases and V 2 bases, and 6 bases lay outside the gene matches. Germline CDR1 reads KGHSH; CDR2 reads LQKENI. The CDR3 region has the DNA TGTGCCAGCTCACCAGGCAGCGGGAGTTTCGGGGAGCTGTTTTTT. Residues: CASSPGSGSFGELFF.

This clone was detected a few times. The CDR3 bases are TGTGCCAGCAGCCCCGTGGGGGGGCGCCAGGGTCAGCCCCAGCATTTT. Protein sequence: CASSPVGGRQGQPQHF. The V call is TRBV5-8, the J call TRBJ1-5; TRBD1 might be the D (6 bases). Trimming took off 4 bases at V and 6 bases at J, with 20 bases between the two ends. This CDR3 comprises 16 residues. Germline V gene lookup returns CDR1 SGHTS and CDR2 YDEGEE.

The CDR3 loop reads CARGSGEGLQETQYF. The CDR3 region has the DNA TGTGCCAGGGGAAGCGGAGAGGGACTCCAAGAGACCCAGTACTTC. The chain combines TRBV7-6 with TRBJ2-5, with D maybe TRBD2 (6 bases). The CDR3 spans 15 residues. Trimming removed 9 bases from V and 1 base from J, with 18 bases in between. Germline CDR1 SGHVS, CDR2 FNYEAQ.

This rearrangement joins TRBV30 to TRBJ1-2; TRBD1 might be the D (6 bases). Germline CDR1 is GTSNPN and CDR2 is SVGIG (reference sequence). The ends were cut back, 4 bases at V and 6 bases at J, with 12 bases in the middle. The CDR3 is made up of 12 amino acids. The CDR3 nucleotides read TGTGCCTGGAACCAGGGGCTTAATGGCTACACCTTC. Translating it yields CAWNQGLNGYTF.

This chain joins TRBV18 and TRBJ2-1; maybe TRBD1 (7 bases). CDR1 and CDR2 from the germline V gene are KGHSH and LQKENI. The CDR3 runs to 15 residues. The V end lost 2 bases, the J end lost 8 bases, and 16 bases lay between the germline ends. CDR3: CASSPEEGARDEQFF. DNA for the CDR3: TGTGCCAGCTCACCAGAGGAGGGGGCCCGGGATGAGCAGTTCTTC.

The DNA of the CDR3 is TGTGCCAGCAGCCTAGGACTAGGGGGATACAATGAGCAGTTCTTC. Amino acids: CASSLGLGGYNEQFF. The rearrangement links TRBV6-5 to TRBJ2-1, with a possible D match to TRBD2 (7 bases). The CDR3 has 15 residues. V lost 6 bases and J 4 bases, leaving 16 bases between the germline ends. The germline gives CDR1 MNHEY, CDR2 SVGAGI.

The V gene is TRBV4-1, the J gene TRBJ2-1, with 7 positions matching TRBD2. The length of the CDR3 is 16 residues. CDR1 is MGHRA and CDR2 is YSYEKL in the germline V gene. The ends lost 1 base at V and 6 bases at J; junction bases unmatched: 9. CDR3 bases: TGCGCCAGCAGCCAAGTTCGTGGGAGGGCCTTCAATGAGCAGTTCTTC. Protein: CASSQVRGRAFNEQFF.

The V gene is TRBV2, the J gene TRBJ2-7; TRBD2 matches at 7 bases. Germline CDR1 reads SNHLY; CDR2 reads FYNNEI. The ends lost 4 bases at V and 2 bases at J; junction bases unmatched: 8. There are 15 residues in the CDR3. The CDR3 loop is CASSASGYRPYEQYF. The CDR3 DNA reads TGTGCCAGCAGTGCTAGCGGCTACCGCCCCTACGAGCAGTACTTC.

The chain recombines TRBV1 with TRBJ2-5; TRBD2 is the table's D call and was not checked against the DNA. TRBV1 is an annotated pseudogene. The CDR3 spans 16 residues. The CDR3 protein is CTSSQDFGGYLETQYF. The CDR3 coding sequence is TGCACCAGCAGCCAAGATTTCGGGGGTTACCTAGAGACCCAGTACTTC.

The CDR3 sequence is CASSPDGFPYNEQFF. The CDR3 coding sequence is TGTGCCAGCAGTCCTGACGGGTTCCCTTACAATGAGCAGTTCTTC. The rearrangement joins TRBV27 to TRBJ2-1; D call uncertain. Germline lookup yields CDR1 MNHEY and CDR2 SMNVEV (reference sequence). V gave up 5 bases and J gave up 4 bases, with 15 bases separating them. The CDR3 length is 15 residues.

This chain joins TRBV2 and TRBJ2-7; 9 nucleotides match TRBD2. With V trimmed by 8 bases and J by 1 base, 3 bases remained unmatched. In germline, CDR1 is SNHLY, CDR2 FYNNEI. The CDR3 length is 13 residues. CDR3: CASASGVSYEQYF. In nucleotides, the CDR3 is TGTGCCAGCGCTAGCGGGGTTTCCTACGAGCAGTACTTC.

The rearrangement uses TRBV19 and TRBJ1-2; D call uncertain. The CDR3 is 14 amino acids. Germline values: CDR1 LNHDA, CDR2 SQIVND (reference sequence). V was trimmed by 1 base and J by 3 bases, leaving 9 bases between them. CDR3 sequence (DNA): TGTGCCAGTAGTATAGCGGGAGGCTACTATGGCTACACCTTC. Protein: CASSIAGGYYGYTF.